The next 21 T cell receptor beta chains were all read from a single sample in a study of blood T cells in healthy people across ages. The second PCR ran roughly 6 to 11 cycles with a sample-barcoded 5' primer and J-beta primers. TCRdb re-called the 5' RACE reads through MiXCR, storing one row per CDR3 protein. Of around 940,000 distinct CDR3 sequences detected, roughly 51% appear once; the ten largest clones hold about a fifth. Sequencing was carried out using blood. The receptor source for this set is a woman aged 60-75 years in good health.

This chain links TRBV7-9 with TRBJ2-7; D call uncertain. This CDR3 is built from 15 residues. CDR1 SEHNR and CDR2 FQNEAQ come from the germline V gene (reference sequence). V dropped 5 bases and J dropped 2 bases, with 16 bases sitting between them. This CDR3 reads CASSPWTSAAYEQYF. CDR3 nucleotide sequence: TGTGCCAGCAGCCCCTGGACGAGCGCAGCCTACGAGCAGTACTTC.

The rearrangement joins TRBV7-2 to TRBJ2-5; D is undetermined. The CDR3 consists of 15 residues. The germline gives CDR1 SGHTA, CDR2 FQGNSA. Trimming took 3 bases from V and 0 from J, leaving 11 bases between them. The CDR3 nucleotides read TGTGCCAGCAGCTTCGAAAGAGGAGACCAAGAGACCCAGTACTTC. This translates into CASSFERGDQETQYF.

V gene TRBV5-1 combines with J gene TRBJ2-5; D is possibly TRBD1 or TRBD2 (5 bases each). This CDR3 is built from 13 residues. Germline assignment: CDR1 SGHRS and CDR2 YFSETQ. Trimming shortened V by 2 bases and J by 3 bases, and 8 bases separated the two germline ends. The CDR3 DNA reads TGCGCCAGCAGCTTTTGGGGGAAAGAGACCCAGTACTTC. This encodes CASSFWGKETQYF.

This clonotype has at least ten counts. V gene TRBV29-1 combines with J gene TRBJ2-7; D is possibly TRBD2 (5 bases). The CDR3 length is 15 residues. The germline gives CDR1 SQVTM, CDR2 ANQGSEA. The germline V and J ends were trimmed by 4 bases and 3 bases, with 19 bases remaining between them. The CDR3 is CSVVLNPTTFYEQYF. CDR3 nucleotides: TGCAGCGTTGTCCTTAACCCGACTACCTTCTACGAGCAGTACTTC.

The sample holds a few counts of this clonotype. In DNA, the CDR3 is TGTGCCAGCAGTTTTCGCCAGGCCTCATCAGATACGCAGTATTTT. Protein product: CASSFRQASSDTQYF. The rearrangement joins TRBV12-3 or TRBV12-4 to TRBJ2-3; D is ambiguous. The CDR3 loop spans 15 amino acids. V lost 3 bases to trimming and J lost 4 bases, with 14 bases between them.

The chain employs TRBV14 and TRBJ2-7, with 8 bases that match TRBD2. CDR1 is SGHDN and CDR2 is FVKESK in the germline V gene. The CDR3 contains 17 residues. Trimming cost V 0 bases and J 4 bases; bases outside gene matches: 11. CDR3 protein: CASSQDLGESGRYEQYF. CDR3 coding DNA: TGTGCCAGCAGCCAAGACCTAGGGGAGAGCGGGAGATACGAGCAGTACTTC.

DNA for the CDR3: TGTGCCAGCAGGGCCCCCGGGAGAACCTACGAGCAGTACTTC. It specifies CASRAPGRTYEQYF. The rearrangement joins TRBV28 to TRBJ2-7; possible D gene TRBD2, 6 bases. The CDR3 length is 14 residues. The V end was cut by 6 bases, the J end by 2 bases, with 14 bases between. CDR1 is MDHEN, CDR2 SYDVKM, per germline.

This clonotype is a singleton in its sample. Mismatch with germline at one junction end may stem from a read error. This chain links TRBV28 with TRBJ2-4; weak D call: TRBD2 (5 bases). This CDR3 contains 16 residues. Per the germline V gene, CDR1 is MDHEN and CDR2 is SYDVKM. The CDR3 sequence is CASSHGSSLAKNIPYF. The CDR3 nucleotides are TGTGCCAGCAGCCACGGGTCAAGTCTAGCCAAAAACATTCCGTACTTC.

CDR3 bases: TGTGCCAGCAGTTACACTGTCGAGCAGTACTTC. Translated, it gives CASSYTVEQYF. The chain carries TRBV6-2 or TRBV6-3 and TRBJ2-7; no definite D call. Looked up from germline, CDR1 is MNHEY and CDR2 is SVGEGT. The V and J ends lost 2 bases and 6 bases respectively, with 5 bases between them. This CDR3 comprises 11 residues.

This chain uses TRBV20-1 with TRBJ2-7; D perhaps matches TRBD1 (6 bases). The germline V and J ends were trimmed by 6 bases and 2 bases, with 17 bases remaining between them. This CDR3 is built from 14 residues. Germline CDR1 and CDR2: DFQATT and SNEGSKA (reference sequence). Here the CDR3 reads CSARTGLGTYEQYF. CDR3 sequence (DNA): TGCAGTGCCAGAACAGGGCTAGGGACCTACGAGCAGTACTTC.

The V gene is TRBV5-6, the J gene TRBJ2-5; weak D call: TRBD2 (6 bases). V shed 0 bases and J shed 4 bases, with 16 bases lying between them. This CDR3 has 16 residues. CDR1 is SGHDT and CDR2 is YYEEEE in the germline V gene. The CDR3 protein is CASSLVGGGGTETQYF. DNA for the CDR3: TGTGCCAGCAGCTTGGTGGGTGGAGGAGGGACAGAGACCCAGTACTTC.

This rearrangement joins TRBV10-3 to TRBJ2-1; D is tentatively TRBD1 or TRBD2 (7 bases each). In germline, CDR1 is ENHRY, CDR2 SYGVKD. This CDR3 has 15 residues. With 11 bases removed from V and 8 bases from J, the gap between germline ends came to 25 bases. As DNA, the CDR3 is TGTGCCTCCAGGGGGGAGGGCCTTTCGGGGGATGAGCAGTTCTTC. It encodes CASRGEGLSGDEQFF.

Concerning this clonotype: One end of the junction fails to match germline, which may point to a read error. V usage is TRBV4-1 and J usage is TRBJ2-1; no reliable D call. There are 13 residues in the CDR3. Germline assignment: CDR1 MGHRA and CDR2 YSYEKL. The CDR3 DNA is TGCGCCGGCAGCCAAGATTGGCGGAGCGACCAGTTCTTC. As protein: CAGSQDWRSDQFF.

The chain joins TRBV25-1 to TRBJ2-3; D perhaps matches TRBD2 (5 bases). The CDR3 loop spans 15 amino acids. Deletions cut 6 bases from V and 2 bases from J, with 15 bases between. Germline V gene data show CDR1 as MGHDK and CDR2 as SYGVNS. CDR3 coding DNA: TGTGCCAGCAGCGAGATGGGAGTACTCACAGATACGCAGTATTTT. It codes for CASSEMGVLTDTQYF.

This chain connects TRBV18 to TRBJ1-1; D remains ambiguous. Per germline, CDR1 KGHSH and CDR2 LQKENI. Deletions cut 3 bases from V and 1 base from J, with 9 bases between. This CDR3 comprises 14 residues. The CDR3 coding sequence is TGTGCCAGCTCACCGGGAACGACGAACACTGAAGCTTTCTTT. Translating gives CASSPGTTNTEAFF.

This rearrangement joins TRBV29-1 to TRBJ2-5, with no clear D. The CDR3 sequence is 10 residues long. CDR1 is SQVTM, CDR2 ANQGSEA, per germline. Trimming left V 5 bases short and J 5 bases short, with 6 bases between. The CDR3 region is CSVLEETQYF. CDR3 sequence (DNA): TGCAGCGTTCTCGAGGAGACCCAGTACTTC.

This clonotype was counted between two and nine times. V and J are TRBV28 and TRBJ2-5; the match to TRBD2 covers 11 bases. Germline V CDR1 and CDR2: MDHEN, SYDVKM. This CDR3 contains 15 residues. V shed 4 bases and J 5 bases; nucleotides not matched to a gene: 6. CDR3 region: CASSSTSGNRETQYF. DNA for the CDR3: TGTGCCAGCAGTTCGACTAGCGGGAATCGGGAGACCCAGTACTTC.

This clonotype was counted a few times. V usage is TRBV6-6 and J usage is TRBJ2-7; a weak D match, TRBD1 (6 bases). Trimming pared 4 bases from V and 0 bases from J, leaving 19 bases between. The CDR3 spans 17 residues. Per germline, CDR1 MNHNY and CDR2 SVGAGI (reference sequence). CDR3 residues: CASSFPPATGPSYEQYF. CDR3 nucleotide sequence: TGTGCCAGCAGTTTCCCCCCCGCGACAGGCCCCTCCTACGAGCAGTACTTC.

A word on this clonotype: This may stem from a read error, because a much larger clone lies one nucleotide away. This chain joins TRBV7-2 and TRBJ2-5, with 13 bases matching TRBD2. With 6 bases clipped from V and 3 bases from J, the junction kept 4 bases outside the gene matches. The CDR3 runs 15 residues. Per germline, CDR1 SGHTA and CDR2 FQGNSA. The CDR3 region has the DNA TGTGCCAGCAGACGGACTAGCGGGAGTAAAGAGACCCAGTACTTC. It translates to CASRRTSGSKETQYF. Looking up the rest from reference TRBV7-2 and TRBJ2-5 gives the full variable domain: GAGVSQSPSNKVTEKGKDVELRCDPISGHTALYWYRQSLGQGLEFLIYFQGNSAPDKSGLPSDRFSAERTGGSVSTLTIQRTQQEDSAVYLCASRRTSGSKETQYFGPGTRLLVL.

This chain uses TRBV20-1 with TRBJ2-7; D possibly corresponds to TRBD2 (7 bases). Germline CDR1 DFQATT, CDR2 SNEGSKA (reference sequence). The CDR3 totals 12 residues. Trimming stripped 6 bases from V and 3 bases from J, with 12 bases between. In nucleotides, the CDR3 is TGCAGTGCCCAGGGGAGGGACTACGAGCAGTACTTC. This translates into CSAQGRDYEQYF.

This clonotype occurred a few times. The chain carries TRBV7-2 and TRBJ2-7; 12 nucleotides line up with TRBD2. V trimming: 1 base; J trimming: 3 bases; junction bases outside the gene matches: 4. Per germline, CDR1 SGHTA and CDR2 FQGNSA. The CDR3 is made up of 16 amino acids. CDR3 residues: CASSLGATSGSYEQYF. CDR3 nucleotides: TGTGCCAGCAGCTTAGGTGCGACTAGCGGGAGCTACGAGCAGTACTTC.